This T cell receptor (beta chain) was profiled in a study of blood T cell repertoires in COVID-19. Study-level information: Samples taken during acute and convalescent COVID-19 were collected in the United States, Italy and Spain. In each case, the material was cDNA or gDNA derived from T cells, B-cell-depleted T cells, or PBMCs.

In the original workflow: Reference gene primer amplification yielded estimated nucleated cell counts. The protocol was immunoSEQ multiplex PCR, while the TCRdb copy is restricted to in-frame clones and leaves out a portion. The D gene and trimming were derived from the DNA, and the V and J assignments and clone size from that table. The sample includes roughly 250,000 clones, around 85% seen only once; the top ten take 0.85% to 0.9%. Enrolled during active infection, Seattle patients were then followed longitudinally. Germline-derived CDR1 and CDR2 are SGHRS and YFSETQ. Trimming pared 4 bases from V and 1 base from J, leaving 11 bases between. This CDR3 region has 14 residues.

The chain uses TRBV5-1 and TRBJ1-1; possible D gene TRBD1, 6 bases. The sequence was collected from a human donor with COVID-19, enrolled during active disease. The donor label of this sample is uncertain. The sequenced material came from peripheral blood. The CDR3 loop is CASSLDSGNTEAFF. DNA of the CDR3: TGCGCCAGCAGCCTGGACAGTGGGAACACTGAAGCTTTCTTT.